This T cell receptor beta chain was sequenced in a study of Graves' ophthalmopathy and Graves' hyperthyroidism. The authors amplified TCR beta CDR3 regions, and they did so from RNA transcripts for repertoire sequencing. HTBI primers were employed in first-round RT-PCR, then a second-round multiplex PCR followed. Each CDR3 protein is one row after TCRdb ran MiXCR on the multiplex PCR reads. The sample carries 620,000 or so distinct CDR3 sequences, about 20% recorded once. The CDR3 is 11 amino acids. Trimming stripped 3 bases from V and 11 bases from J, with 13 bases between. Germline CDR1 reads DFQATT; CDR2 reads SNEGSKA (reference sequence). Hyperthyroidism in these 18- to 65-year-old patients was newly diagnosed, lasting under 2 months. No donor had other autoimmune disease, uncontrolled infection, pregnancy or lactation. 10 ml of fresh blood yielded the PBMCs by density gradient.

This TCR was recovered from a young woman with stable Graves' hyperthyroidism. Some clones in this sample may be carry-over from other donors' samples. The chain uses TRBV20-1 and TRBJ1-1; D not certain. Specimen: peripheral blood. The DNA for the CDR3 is TGCAGTGCTAGGGACCCACCCGGGGCTTTCTTT. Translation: CSARDPPGAFF.